Listed below are T cell receptor beta chains from one sample, sequenced in a study of shared T cell receptors in the human thymus. This table comes from immunoSEQ multiplex PCR, and its TCRdb copy is limited to in-frame clones, with some not included. The repertoire holds hundreds of thousands of clones, approximately 87% seen once, with 0.01% in the top ten. In addition, the sample was reused for a study of human thymus T cells.

The sequencing sample was made of thymocytes. The receptors were sampled from a boy in the first two years of life with a congenital heart defect. CDR3s include the opening cysteine and the closing phenylalanine or tryptophan. The D gene is left open where the match is weak. Expanded clones get a size class; other rows say once, few or many, or leave the size out.

D gene	J gene	clone size	V gene	CDR3 DNA	CDR3 protein
NA	TRBJ2-7	NA	TRBV7-8	TGTGCCAGCAGCTCCCCGTTGAGACTCCTTTCCTACGAGCAGTACTTC	CASSSPLRLLSYEQYF
NA	TRBJ2-7	few	TRBV7-9	TGTGCCAGCAACTTAGCGGAAGAAGAGCGGACCTGGGACGAGCAGTACTTC	CASNLAEEERTWDEQYF
TRBD2	TRBJ2-7	NA	TRBV2	TGTGCCAGCAGAGAAGGATCGGGAGGGCCCTACGAGCAGTACTTC	CASREGSGGPYEQYF
NA	TRBJ1-2	NA	TRBV7-8	TGTGCCAGCAGCTTAGCCCGGGACATTGCTAACTATGGCTACACCTTC	CASSLARDIANYGYTF
TRBD1	TRBJ2-6	NA	TRBV11-3	TGTGCCAGCAGCTTAGCTCGGGGACAGGGGTACTCTGGGGCCAACGTCCTGACTTTC	CASSLARGQGYSGANVLTF
NA	TRBJ2-1	NA	TRBV5-1	TGCGCCAGCAGCTTGCTTATCCATAGCTCCTACAATGAGCAGTTCTTC	CASSLLIHSSYNEQFF
TRBD1	TRBJ1-2	NA	TRBV11-3	TGTGCCAGCAGCCCCGGGACAGCTCCATCTCTCTATGGCTACACCTTC	CASSPGTAPSLYGYTF
TRBD2	TRBJ2-1	NA	TRBV29-1	TGCAGCGTTCCCCGGACTAGGCGAAATGAGCAGTTCTTC	CSVPRTRRNEQFF
TRBD2	TRBJ2-1	few	TRBV27	TGTGCCAGCAGACCAGGAGGGGTCGCGGGAGACCGGGTTCCCTACAATGAGCAGTTCTTC	CASRPGGVAGDRVPYNEQFF
NA	TRBJ1-2	NA	TRBV30	TGTGCCTGGAGTCAGGGGCTTTACCTACGGGCGGGCTACACCTTC	CAWSQGLYLRAGYTF
NA	TRBJ2-2	NA	TRBV11-1	TGTGCCAGCAGCTTATTCCTCCGGGGGAGGCGTACCGGGGAGCTGTTTTTT	CASSLFLRGRRTGELFF
TRBD2	TRBJ2-3	NA	TRBV7-8	TGTGCCAGCAGCACAGACCCAGGACTAGCGGGAGTCCTCGGGGGTACAGATACGCAGTATTTT	CASSTDPGLAGVLGGTDTQYF
TRBD1	TRBJ1-1	once	TRBV28	TGTGCCAGCAGGACAGGGTTGAACACTGAAGCTTTCTTT	CASRTGLNTEAFF
NA	TRBJ2-1	NA	TRBV27	TGTGCCAGCAGTTTTCTCCTGGACTACCCGTTTGAGCAGTTCTTC	CASSFLLDYPFEQFF
NA	TRBJ1-4	NA	TRBV7-2	TGTGCCAGCAGCTTAGAGCACAGGAGGGATGGAAAACTGTTTTTT	CASSLEHRRDGKLFF
TRBD1	TRBJ2-7	NA	TRBV14	TGTGCCAGCAGCCACCCCGGACAGGGCCACGAGCAGTACTTC	CASSHPGQGHEQYF
NA	TRBJ1-1	NA	TRBV19	TGTGCCAGTAGTATAGCTCCGGACAGTTTGAACACTGAAGCTTTCTTT	CASSIAPDSLNTEAFF
NA	TRBJ2-1	NA	TRBV13	TGTGCCAGCAGCTTAGGACTAGCAAACAATGAGCAGTTCTTC	CASSLGLANNEQFF
TRBD1	TRBJ2-3	NA	TRBV6-6	TGTGCCAGCAGTTCCAGCGGGACAGGGGCAGATACGCAGTATTTT	CASSSSGTGADTQYF
TRBD2	TRBJ2-7	NA	TRBV27	TGTGCCAGCAGTTTCCGGCTAGCGGAAACACTTACTCTCCCCTACGAGCAGTACTTC	CASSFRLAETLTLPYEQYF